This is a list of T cell receptor beta chains from one sample in a study of CD8 T cells in ankylosing spondylitis. TCRdb analysed the 5' RACE reads with MiXCR anew, one entry per CDR3 protein. The profile shows approximately 300,000 distinct CDR3 sequences, around 8% of them singletons. The sequenced material came from blood, either unsorted or a sorted T cell fraction (not recorded which). These receptors were taken from a male donor with ankylosing spondylitis. Both conserved end residues are part of each CDR3.

v_call,cdr3_aa
TRBV6-1,CASSGEVRGQPQHF
TRBV30,CAWSQPGQGNEKLFF
TRBV10-3,CAIGREEVPGELFF
TRBV6-6,CASSYDRANEQFF
TRBV2,CASKRDRGVIVSNTIYF
TRBV9,CASSAGLGSEETQYF
TRBV7-9,CASSHPGQGNNEQFF
TRBV18,CASSPRIMTGGPNTEAFF
TRBV9,CASSAPRERNEQFF
TRBV11-1,CASSLGARAGGPYNEQFF
TRBV12-5,CASGLGGGERTDTQYF
TRBV28,CASSPRGTGTETQYF
TRBV27,CASTSLGGANTGELFF
TRBV7-9,CASSLDPGHTNYEQYF
TRBV4-3,CASSQDPPPRALGELFF
TRBV7-6,CASSLRLGAAASVIF
TRBV7-2,CASQLAGYQDTQYF
TRBV29-1,CSVEDTRTSHEQYF
TRBV7-3,CASSLTWNEQFF
TRBV10-3,CAISRDISGNTIYF
TRBV4-2,CASSQDLIRAGRPDIQYF
TRBV4-1,CASSPPGIATGQTQYF
TRBV29-1,CSVDRQIMSYNEQFF
TRBV12-3/TRBV12-4,CASSFRRGGNTIYF